Listed here are 23 T cell receptor beta chains from one sample, sequenced in a study of T cells in localized non-small cell lung cancer. Generated by immunoSEQ multiplex PCR, the TCRdb table keeps only in-frame clones and is missing some. Among 100,000 to 150,000 clones listed, roughly 90% were seen once. Sequenced here: peripheral blood, sampled before any cancer treatment. These TCRs come from a female donor aged 60 or older with stage I lung adenocarcinoma.

This chain connects TRBV1 to TRBJ1-2. TRBV1 is a pseudogene. The CDR3 contains 17 residues. CDR3 protein: CTSSQTDRTAEGCGYTF. The CDR3 DNA reads TGCACCAGCAGCCAGACCGATAGGACTGCGGAAGGATGTGGCTACACCTTC.

The chain has TRBV27 and TRBJ2-7; 10 bases are a match to TRBD1. The CDR3 has 16 residues. J lost 2 bases, V lost 2 bases, and 6 bases had no gene match. In germline, CDR1 is MNHEY, CDR2 SMNVEV (reference sequence). This CDR3 is CASSLPTGGRTYEQYF. Here the CDR3 DNA reads TGTGCCAGCAGTTTACCGACAGGGGGCCGTACCTACGAGCAGTACTTC.

The sample holds one count of this clone. This chain uses TRBV30 with TRBJ2-3; 10 bases are a match to TRBD2. Germline CDR1 reads GTSNPN; CDR2 reads SVGIG (reference sequence). The CDR3 consists of 16 residues. V trimming: 0 bases; J trimming: 5 bases; junction bases outside the gene matches: 8. The CDR3: CAWSVKAGGPGDTQYF. In nucleotides, the CDR3 is TGTGCCTGGAGTGTTAAAGCGGGAGGGCCAGGAGATACGCAGTATTTT.

The count of this clone is one. The chain carries TRBV7-2 and TRBJ2-6; 7 bases match TRBD2. The V and J ends lost 5 bases and 1 base, in that order; junction bases with no gene match: 5. The germline V gene has CDR1 SGHTA and CDR2 FQGNSA. The CDR3 runs 16 residues. The CDR3 DNA reads as TGTGCCAGCAGCCTTTGGGGGGGATCTGGGGCCAACGTCCTGACTTTC. Protein sequence: CASSLWGGSGANVLTF.

This chain connects TRBV2 to TRBJ2-2; 7 nucleotides align to TRBD2. From germline, CDR1 is SNHLY and CDR2 FYNNEI. J gave up 7 bases and V 7 bases, and 18 bases lay outside the gene matches. This CDR3 spans 17 amino acids. The CDR3 spells CASTPDLAGEQGGELFF. The CDR3 nucleotides are TGTGCCAGCACCCCGGACCTGGCGGGAGAACAAGGCGGGGAGCTGTTTTTT.

This sequence joins TRBV7-6 and TRBJ2-5; no clear D. Germline CDR1 SGHVS, CDR2 FNYEAQ. The CDR3 has 13 residues. Between the trimmed V and J ends, which lost 1 base and 5 bases, there was a span of 8 bases. CDR3 DNA: TGTGCCAGCAGCTTAGTTTACGGGGAGACCCAGTACTTC. It specifies CASSLVYGETQYF.

The gene calls are TRBV11-2 and TRBJ2-3; TRBD1 matches 9 bases. This CDR3 spans 18 amino acids. In germline, CDR1 is SGHAT, CDR2 FQNNGV. V lost 5 bases and J lost 1; bases outside the gene matches: 13. CDR3 residues: CASSLTGTGLSRTDTQYF. CDR3 in DNA: TGTGCCAGCAGCCTCACCGGGACAGGGCTATCCCGCACAGATACGCAGTATTTT.

V usage is TRBV9 and J usage is TRBJ2-5, with 7 bases that match TRBD1. The CDR3 runs to 15 residues. J was trimmed by 0 bases and V by 4 bases; bases with no gene match: 6. Germline V gene sequence: CDR1 SGDLS, CDR2 YYNGEE. The DNA of the CDR3 is TGTGCCAGCAGCACAGGGGATATGTACCAAGAGACCCAGTACTTC. Protein: CASSTGDMYQETQYF.

This sequence joins TRBV5-1 and TRBJ2-3, with 8 nucleotides matching TRBD2. The germline CDR1 and CDR2 sequences are SGHRS and YFSETQ. The V gene end was trimmed by 2 bases and the J gene end by 3 bases; junction bases not matched to a gene: 5. The CDR3 has 15 amino acids. This CDR3 reads CASSFNGRGTDTQYF. CDR3 nucleotides: TGCGCCAGCAGCTTCAACGGGAGGGGAACAGATACGCAGTATTTT.

The chain links TRBV28 to TRBJ1-2, with 9 bases lining up with TRBD1. The CDR3 has 15 amino acids. V lost 6 bases, J lost 6 bases, and 11 bases stayed unmatched. Germline CDR1 reads MDHEN; CDR2 reads SYDVKM. The CDR3 loop is CASRPGTGKFDGYTF. CDR3 bases: TGTGCCAGCAGACCGGGGACAGGGAAGTTTGATGGCTACACCTTC.

V gene TRBV19 combines with J gene TRBJ1-5, with D maybe TRBD1 (5 bases). V was clipped by 10 bases and J by 4 bases, with 17 bases between them. The CDR3 runs to 14 residues. Germline assignment: CDR1 LNHDA and CDR2 SQIVND (reference sequence). The CDR3 DNA is TGTGCCACCCAAAAAGGGGCGCAGAATCAGCCCCAGCATTTT. Its translation is CATQKGAQNQPQHF.

The chain carries TRBV28 and TRBJ2-7; 9 positions match TRBD2. V lost 2 bases and J lost 2; bases outside the gene matches: 1. This CDR3 region has 14 residues. Germline V gene lookup returns CDR1 MDHEN and CDR2 SYDVKM. Written as DNA, the CDR3 is TGTGCCAGCAGTTTAGGCGGGAGGGCCTACGAGCAGTACTTC. As protein: CASSLGGRAYEQYF.

V usage is TRBV6-1 and J usage is TRBJ2-3; unclear D gene. Germline loops: CDR1 MNHNS, CDR2 SASEGT. V shed 1 base and J shed 2 bases, with 13 bases lying between them. The CDR3 covers 16 residues. This CDR3 reads CASSEGPTVFTDTQYF. Here the CDR3 DNA reads TGTGCCAGCAGTGAAGGGCCTACCGTATTCACAGATACGCAGTATTTT.

The chain couples TRBV9 to TRBJ1-2; 9 bases fit TRBD1. The V and J ends lost 3 bases and 5 bases, in that order; junction bases with no gene match: 5. Germline-derived CDR1 and CDR2 are SGDLS and YYNGEE. This CDR3 has 14 amino acids. The CDR3 is CASSAGQGPYGYTF. The CDR3 nucleotides are TGTGCCAGCAGCGCCGGACAGGGGCCGTATGGCTACACCTTC.

The chain employs TRBV11-2 and TRBJ2-3; D remains unclear. V was pared by 5 bases and J by 1 base, with 10 bases between. Germline lookup yields CDR1 SGHAT and CDR2 FQNNGV. The CDR3 is made up of 14 amino acids. CDR3 coding DNA: TGTGCCAGCAGCCCCGTTGTACGCACAGATACGCAGTATTTT. Its translation: CASSPVVRTDTQYF. The full variable domain, in which reference TRBV11-2 and TRBJ2-3 provide the parts outside the CDR3, is EAGVAQSPRYKIIEKRQSVAFWCNPISGHATLYWYQQILGQGPKLLIQFQNNGVVDDSQLPKDRFSAERLKGVDSTLKIQPAKLEDSAVYLCASSPVVRTDTQYFGPGTRLTVL.

The genes are TRBV10-1 and TRBJ2-6; TRBD2 aligns across 10 bases. This CDR3 is built from 18 residues. With 6 bases clipped from V and 4 bases from J, the junction kept 12 bases outside the gene matches. Germline V gives CDR1 WNHNN, CDR2 SYGVQD (reference sequence). The CDR3 region has the DNA TGCGCCAGCAGAGGGCCTAGCGGGAGTTGGGCGGGGGCCAACGTCCTGACTTTC. It is translated as CASRGPSGSWAGANVLTF.

This clone came up once. Distinct nucleotide sequences in the sample also encode this CDR3. V gene TRBV29-1 combines with J gene TRBJ1-1, with D possibly matching TRBD1 (5 bases). Deletions cut 6 bases from V and 1 base from J, with 9 bases between. Germline V gives CDR1 SQVTM, CDR2 ANQGSEA. CDR3 length: 12 amino acids. CDR3 nucleotides: TGCAGCGTAGGCCAGGGGAACACTGAAGCTTTCTTT. Translating it yields CSVGQGNTEAFF.

This clone was found a few times. CDR3 nucleotide sequence: TGTGCCAGCAGCTTGTGGAGCTCTTCGAACACTGAAGCTTTCTTT. Amino acid sequence: CASSLWSSSNTEAFF. This chain links TRBV5-5 with TRBJ1-1; unclear D gene. V was trimmed by 1 base and J by 1 base, leaving 11 bases between them. Per the germline V gene, CDR1 is SGHKS and CDR2 is YYEKEE (reference sequence). This CDR3 is 15 amino acids long.

The CDR3 protein is CASVGGVYGYTF. The CDR3 nucleotides read TGTGCCAGCGTAGGGGGTGTCTATGGCTACACCTTC. This chain connects TRBV28 to TRBJ1-2; D possibly corresponds to TRBD1 (6 bases). Germline CDR1 and CDR2: MDHEN and SYDVKM. Trimming took off 8 bases at V and 4 bases at J, with 11 bases between the two ends. This CDR3 has 12 residues.

The genes are TRBV5-1 and TRBJ2-5, with TRBD2 matching over 8 bases. The CDR3 runs to 18 residues. Losses at the gene ends were 0 bases for V and 5 bases for J; bases not matched to a gene: 15. Per the germline V gene, CDR1 is SGHRS and CDR2 is YFSETQ. CDR3 region: CASSLVASGSLRRETQYF. Here the CDR3 DNA reads TGCGCCAGCAGCTTGGTGGCTAGCGGGTCCCTACGTAGGGAGACCCAGTACTTC.

The rearrangement joins TRBV10-3 to TRBJ2-7; tentative D call: TRBD2 (5 bases). Between the trimmed V and J ends, which lost 4 bases and 11 bases, there was a span of 12 bases. Germline V lookup: CDR1 ENHRY, CDR2 SYGVKD. The CDR3 length is 11 residues. CDR3 sequence reads: CAISVGQEEYF. Here the CDR3 DNA reads TGTGCCATCAGTGTGGGTCAGGAGGAGTACTTC.

The CDR3 DNA sequence: TGCGCCAGCGGCCAGTGGGGCGGTACTGATTCACCCCTCCACTTT. This encodes CASGQWGGTDSPLHF. This sequence joins TRBV5-1 and TRBJ1-6, with D perhaps TRBD1 (5 bases). CDR3 size: 15 residues. With 7 bases removed from V and 8 bases from J, the gap between germline ends came to 19 bases. Germline CDR1 SGHRS, CDR2 YFSETQ. The full variable domain, in which reference TRBV5-1 and TRBJ1-6 provide the parts outside the CDR3, is KAGVTQTPRYLIKTRGQQVTLSCSPISGHRSVSWYQQTPGQGLQFLFEYFSETQRNKGNFPGRFSGRQFSNSRSEMNVSTLELGDSALYLCASGQWGGTDSPLHFGNGTRLTVT.

The chain joins TRBV30 to TRBJ1-4, with TRBD1 matching over 7 bases. Germline V gene data show CDR1 as GTSNPN and CDR2 as SVGIG (reference sequence). The ends lost 0 bases at V and 4 bases at J; junction bases unmatched: 2. The length of the CDR3 is 14 residues. The CDR3 DNA reads as TGTGCCTGGAGTGTAACAGGGGTTAATGAAAAACTGTTTTTT. It codes for CAWSVTGVNEKLFF.